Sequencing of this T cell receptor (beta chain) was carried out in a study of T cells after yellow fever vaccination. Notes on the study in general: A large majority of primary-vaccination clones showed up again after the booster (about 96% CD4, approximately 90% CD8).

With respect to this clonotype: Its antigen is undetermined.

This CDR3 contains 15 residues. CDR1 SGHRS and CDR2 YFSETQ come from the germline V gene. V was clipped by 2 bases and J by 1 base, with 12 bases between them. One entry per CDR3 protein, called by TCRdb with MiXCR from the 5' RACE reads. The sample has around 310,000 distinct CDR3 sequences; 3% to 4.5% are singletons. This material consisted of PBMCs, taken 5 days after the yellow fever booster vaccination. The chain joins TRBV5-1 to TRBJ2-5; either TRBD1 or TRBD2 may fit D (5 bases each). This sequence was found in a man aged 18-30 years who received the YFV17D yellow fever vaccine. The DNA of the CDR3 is TGCGCCAGCAGCTTACAGGTTGGGGGCCAAGAGACCCAGTACTTC. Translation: CASSLQVGGQETQYF. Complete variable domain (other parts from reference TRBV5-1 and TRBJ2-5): KAGVTQTPRYLIKTRGQQVTLSCSPISGHRSVSWYQQTPGQGLQFLFEYFSETQRNKGNFPGRFSGRQFSNSRSEMNVSTLELGDSALYLCASSLQVGGQETQYFGPGTRLLVL.